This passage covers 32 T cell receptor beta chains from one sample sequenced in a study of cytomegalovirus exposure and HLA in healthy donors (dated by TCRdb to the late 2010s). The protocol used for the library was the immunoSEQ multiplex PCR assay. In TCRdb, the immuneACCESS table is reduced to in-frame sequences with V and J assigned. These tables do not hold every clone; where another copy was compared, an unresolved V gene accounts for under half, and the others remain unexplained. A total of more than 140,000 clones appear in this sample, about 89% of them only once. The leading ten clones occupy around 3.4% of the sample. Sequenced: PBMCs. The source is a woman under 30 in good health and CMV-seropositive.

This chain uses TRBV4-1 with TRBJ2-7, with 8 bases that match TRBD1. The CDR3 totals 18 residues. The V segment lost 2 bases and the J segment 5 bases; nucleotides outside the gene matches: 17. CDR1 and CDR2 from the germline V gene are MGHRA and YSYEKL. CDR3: CASSQYGNQGAQVDEQYF. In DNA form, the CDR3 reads TGCGCCAGCAGCCAATATGGGAATCAGGGGGCTCAAGTTGACGAGCAGTACTTC.

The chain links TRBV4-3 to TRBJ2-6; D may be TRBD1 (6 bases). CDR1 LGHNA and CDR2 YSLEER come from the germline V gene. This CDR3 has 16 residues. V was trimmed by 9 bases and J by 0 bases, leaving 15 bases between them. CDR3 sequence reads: CASTTGTYSGANVLTF. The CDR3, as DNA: TGCGCCAGTACCACAGGGACCTACTCTGGGGCCAACGTCCTGACTTTC.

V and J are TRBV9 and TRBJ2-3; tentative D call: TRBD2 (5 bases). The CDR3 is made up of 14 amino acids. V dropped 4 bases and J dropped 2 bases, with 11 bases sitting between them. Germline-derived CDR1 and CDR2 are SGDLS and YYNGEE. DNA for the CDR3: TGTGCCAGCAGCTCGGGAACGCACACAGATACGCAGTATTTT. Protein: CASSSGTHTDTQYF.

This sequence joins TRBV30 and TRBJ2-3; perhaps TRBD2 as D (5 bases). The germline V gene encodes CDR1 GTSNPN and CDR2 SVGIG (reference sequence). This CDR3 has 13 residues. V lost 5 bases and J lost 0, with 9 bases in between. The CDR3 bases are TGTGCCTGGGACCGGACTAGCACAGATACGCAGTATTTT. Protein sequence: CAWDRTSTDTQYF.

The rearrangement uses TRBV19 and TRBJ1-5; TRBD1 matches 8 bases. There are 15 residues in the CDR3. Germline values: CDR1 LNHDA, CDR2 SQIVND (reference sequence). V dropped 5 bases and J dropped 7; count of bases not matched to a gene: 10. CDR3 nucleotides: TGTGCCAGTAGTCCCTTAGACAGGGGTGCCCAGCCCCAGCATTTT. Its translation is CASSPLDRGAQPQHF.

The CDR3 loop reads CASSQTGEGQYF. DNA for the CDR3: TGTGCCAGCAGCCAGACAGGGGAAGGGCAGTACTTC. The chain couples TRBV6-6 to TRBJ2-7, with TRBD1 matching 8 bases. Germline CDR1 MNHNY, CDR2 SVGAGI (reference sequence). V gave up 6 bases and J gave up 9 bases; unmatched junction bases: 7. This CDR3 has 12 residues.

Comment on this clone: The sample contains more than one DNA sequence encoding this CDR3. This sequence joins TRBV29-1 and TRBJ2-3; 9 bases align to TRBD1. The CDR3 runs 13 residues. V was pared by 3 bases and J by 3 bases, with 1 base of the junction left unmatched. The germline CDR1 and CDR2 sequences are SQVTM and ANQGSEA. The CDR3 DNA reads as TGCAGCGTTGAGGGACAGGGAACAGATACGCAGTATTTT. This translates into CSVEGQGTDTQYF.

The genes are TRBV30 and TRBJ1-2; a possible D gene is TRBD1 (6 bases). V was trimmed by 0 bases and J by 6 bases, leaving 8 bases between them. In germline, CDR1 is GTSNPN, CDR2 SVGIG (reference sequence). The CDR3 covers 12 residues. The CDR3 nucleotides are TGTGCCTGGAGTGTCGCAGGGGATGGCTACACCTTC. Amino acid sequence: CAWSVAGDGYTF.

The CDR3 protein is CASSLGLAGITGELFF. The CDR3 coding sequence is TGTGCCAGCAGCTTAGGGCTAGCGGGAATCACCGGGGAGCTGTTTTTT. V is TRBV7-2 and J is TRBJ2-2, with 9 bases identical to TRBD2. Trimming cost V 1 base and J 4 bases; bases outside gene matches: 4. The CDR3 extends over 16 amino acids. Germline V gives CDR1 SGHTA, CDR2 FQGNSA. Based on the CDR3 plus reference TRBV7-2 and TRBJ2-2, the full variable domain is GAGVSQSPSNKVTEKGKDVELRCDPISGHTALYWYRQSLGQGLEFLIYFQGNSAPDKSGLPSDRFSAERTGGSVSTLTIQRTQQEDSAVYLCASSLGLAGITGELFFGEGSRLTVL.

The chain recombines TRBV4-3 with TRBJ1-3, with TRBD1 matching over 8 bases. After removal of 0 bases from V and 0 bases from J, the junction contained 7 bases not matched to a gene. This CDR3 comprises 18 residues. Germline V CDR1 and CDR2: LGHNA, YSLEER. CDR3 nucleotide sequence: TGCGCCAGCAGCCAAGACCAGCACAGGGGGATCTCTGGAAACACCATATATTTT. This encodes CASSQDQHRGISGNTIYF.

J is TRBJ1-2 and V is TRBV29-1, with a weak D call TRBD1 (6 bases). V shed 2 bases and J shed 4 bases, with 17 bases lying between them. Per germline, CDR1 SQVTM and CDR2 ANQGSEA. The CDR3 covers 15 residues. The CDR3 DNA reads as TGCAGCGTTGAACCTATTAGGGGGGGCGGCTATGGCTACACCTTC. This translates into CSVEPIRGGGYGYTF.

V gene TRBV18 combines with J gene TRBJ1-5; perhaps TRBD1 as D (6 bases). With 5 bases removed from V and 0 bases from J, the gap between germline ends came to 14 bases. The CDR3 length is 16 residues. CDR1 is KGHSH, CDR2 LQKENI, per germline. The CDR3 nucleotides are TGTGCCAGCTCAAGACAGGACATTAATAGCAATCAGCCCCAGCATTTT. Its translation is CASSRQDINSNQPQHF.

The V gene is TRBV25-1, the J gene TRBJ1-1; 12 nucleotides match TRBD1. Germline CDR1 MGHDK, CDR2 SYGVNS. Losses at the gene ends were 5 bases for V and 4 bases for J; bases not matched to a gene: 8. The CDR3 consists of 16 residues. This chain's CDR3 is CASSRDRGPFFTEAFF. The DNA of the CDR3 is TGTGCCAGCAGTCGGGACAGGGGGCCGTTCTTCACTGAAGCTTTCTTT.

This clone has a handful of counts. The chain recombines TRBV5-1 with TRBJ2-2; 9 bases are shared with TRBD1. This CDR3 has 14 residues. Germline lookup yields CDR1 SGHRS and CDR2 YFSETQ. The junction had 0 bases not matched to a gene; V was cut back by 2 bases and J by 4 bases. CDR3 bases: TGCGCCAGCAGCTTACAGGGGGCCACCGGGGAGCTGTTTTTT. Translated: CASSLQGATGELFF.

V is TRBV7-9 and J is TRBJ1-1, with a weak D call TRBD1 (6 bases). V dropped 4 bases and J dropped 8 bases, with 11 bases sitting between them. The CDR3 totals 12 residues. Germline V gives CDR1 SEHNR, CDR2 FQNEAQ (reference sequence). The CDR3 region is CASSSTGSEAFF. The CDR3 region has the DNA TGTGCCAGCAGCTCGACAGGTTCCGAAGCTTTCTTT.

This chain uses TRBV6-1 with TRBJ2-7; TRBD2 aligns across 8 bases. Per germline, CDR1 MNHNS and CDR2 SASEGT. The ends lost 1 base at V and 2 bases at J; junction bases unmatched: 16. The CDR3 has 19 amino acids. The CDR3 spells CASSEDGDFSGMGTYEQYF. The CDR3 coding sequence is TGTGCCAGCAGTGAAGACGGAGACTTTAGCGGGATGGGGACCTACGAGCAGTACTTC.

The CDR3 coding sequence is TGTGCCAGCAGCTTAGATCCCCTTCTGGTAGCGGGAGTTTCCTACAATGAGCAGTTCTTC. Its protein is CASSLDPLLVAGVSYNEQFF. The rearrangement joins TRBV11-2 to TRBJ2-1; 9 bases align to TRBD2. This CDR3 spans 20 amino acids. Germline V gene data show CDR1 as SGHAT and CDR2 as FQNNGV. The V gene end was trimmed by 0 bases and the J gene end by 1 base; junction bases not matched to a gene: 13. Filled out from reference TRBV11-2 and TRBJ2-1, the complete variable domain reads EAGVAQSPRYKIIEKRQSVAFWCNPISGHATLYWYQQILGQGPKLLIQFQNNGVVDDSQLPKDRFSAERLKGVDSTLKIQPAKLEDSAVYLCASSLDPLLVAGVSYNEQFFGPGTRLTVL.

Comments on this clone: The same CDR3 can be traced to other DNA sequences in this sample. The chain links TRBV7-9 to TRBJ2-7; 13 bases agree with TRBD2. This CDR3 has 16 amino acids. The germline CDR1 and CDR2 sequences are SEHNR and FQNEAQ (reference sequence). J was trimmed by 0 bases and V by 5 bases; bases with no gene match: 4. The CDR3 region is CASSPRTSGSSYEQYF. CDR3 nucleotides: TGTGCCAGCAGCCCAAGGACTAGCGGGAGCTCCTACGAGCAGTACTTC.

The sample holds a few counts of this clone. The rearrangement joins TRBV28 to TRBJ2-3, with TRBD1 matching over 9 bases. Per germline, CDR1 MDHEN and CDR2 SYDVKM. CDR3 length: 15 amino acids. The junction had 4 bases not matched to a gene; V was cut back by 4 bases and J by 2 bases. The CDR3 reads CASSSGQGHTDTQYF. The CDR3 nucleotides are TGTGCCAGCAGTTCCGGACAGGGGCACACAGATACGCAGTATTTT.

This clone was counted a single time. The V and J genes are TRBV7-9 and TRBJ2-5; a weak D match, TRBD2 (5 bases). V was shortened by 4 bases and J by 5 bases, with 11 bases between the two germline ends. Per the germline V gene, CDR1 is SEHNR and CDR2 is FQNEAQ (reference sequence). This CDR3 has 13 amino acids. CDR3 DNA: TGTGCCAGCAGCTCCGGACCGGGGGAGACCCAGTACTTC. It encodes CASSSGPGETQYF.

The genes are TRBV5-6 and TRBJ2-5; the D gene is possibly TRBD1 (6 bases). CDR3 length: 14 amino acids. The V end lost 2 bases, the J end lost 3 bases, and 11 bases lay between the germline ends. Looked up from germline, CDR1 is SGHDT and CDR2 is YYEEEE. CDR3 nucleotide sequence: TGTGCCAGCAGCTTTGGGACACCCAAAGAGACCCAGTACTTC. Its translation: CASSFGTPKETQYF.

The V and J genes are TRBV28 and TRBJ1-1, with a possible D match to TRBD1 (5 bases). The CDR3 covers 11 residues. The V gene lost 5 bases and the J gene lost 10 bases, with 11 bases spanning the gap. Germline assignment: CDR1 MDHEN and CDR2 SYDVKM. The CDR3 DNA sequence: TGTGCCAGCAGTCTCGCCCAGGGAGCTTTCTTT. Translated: CASSLAQGAFF.

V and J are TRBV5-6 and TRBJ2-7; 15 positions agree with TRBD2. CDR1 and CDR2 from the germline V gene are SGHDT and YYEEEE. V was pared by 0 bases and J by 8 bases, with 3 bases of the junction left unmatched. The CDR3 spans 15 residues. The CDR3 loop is CASSLGGTSGRKQYF. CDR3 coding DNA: TGTGCCAGCAGCTTGGGGGGGACTAGCGGGAGGAAGCAGTACTTC.

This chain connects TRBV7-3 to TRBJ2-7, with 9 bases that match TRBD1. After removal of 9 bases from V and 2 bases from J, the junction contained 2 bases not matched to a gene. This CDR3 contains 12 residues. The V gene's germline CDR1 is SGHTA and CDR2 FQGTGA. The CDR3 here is CASGTGPYEQYF. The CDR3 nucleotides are TGTGCCAGTGGGACAGGGCCCTACGAGCAGTACTTC.

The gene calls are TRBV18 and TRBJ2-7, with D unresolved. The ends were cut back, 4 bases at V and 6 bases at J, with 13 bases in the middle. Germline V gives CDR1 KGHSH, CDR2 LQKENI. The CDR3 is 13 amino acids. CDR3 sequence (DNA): TGTGCCAGCTCACGCGACGAGCGCCCCGAGCAGTACTTC. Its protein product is CASSRDERPEQYF.

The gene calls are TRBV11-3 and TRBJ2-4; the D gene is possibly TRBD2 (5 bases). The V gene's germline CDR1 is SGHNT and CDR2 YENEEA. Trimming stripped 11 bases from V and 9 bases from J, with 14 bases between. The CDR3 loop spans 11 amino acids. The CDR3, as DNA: TGTGCCTGTTCTCAGGCGGGCATTCAGTACTTC. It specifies CACSQAGIQYF.

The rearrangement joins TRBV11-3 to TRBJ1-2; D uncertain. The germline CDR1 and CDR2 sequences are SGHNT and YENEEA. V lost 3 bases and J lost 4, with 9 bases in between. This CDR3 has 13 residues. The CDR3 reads CASSFSDSYGYTF. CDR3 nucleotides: TGTGCCAGCAGCTTCAGCGACTCCTATGGCTACACCTTC. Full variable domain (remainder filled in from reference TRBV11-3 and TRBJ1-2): EAGVVQSPRYKIIEKKQPVAFWCNPISGHNTLYWYLQNLGQGPELLIRYENEEAVDDSQLPKDRFSAERLKGVDSTLKIQPAELGDSAVYLCASSFSDSYGYTFGSGTRLTVV.

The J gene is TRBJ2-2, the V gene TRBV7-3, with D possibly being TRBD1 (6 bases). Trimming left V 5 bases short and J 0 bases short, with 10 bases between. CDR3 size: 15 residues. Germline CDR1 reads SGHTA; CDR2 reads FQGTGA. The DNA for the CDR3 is TGTGCCAGCAGCCCGGGGACACCGAACACCGGGGAGCTGTTTTTT. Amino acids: CASSPGTPNTGELFF.

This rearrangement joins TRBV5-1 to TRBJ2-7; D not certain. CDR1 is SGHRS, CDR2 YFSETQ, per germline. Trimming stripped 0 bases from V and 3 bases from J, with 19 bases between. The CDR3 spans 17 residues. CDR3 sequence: CASSLDTRRGVVYEQYF. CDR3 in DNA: TGCGCCAGCAGCTTGGACACTCGACGAGGCGTAGTCTACGAGCAGTACTTC.

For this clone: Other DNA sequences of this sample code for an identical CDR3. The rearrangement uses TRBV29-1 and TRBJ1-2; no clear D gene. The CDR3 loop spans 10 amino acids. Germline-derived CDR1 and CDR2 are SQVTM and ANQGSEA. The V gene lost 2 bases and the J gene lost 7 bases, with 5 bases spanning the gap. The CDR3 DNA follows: TGCAGCGTTGAAACGGGTGGCTACACCTTC. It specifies CSVETGGYTF.

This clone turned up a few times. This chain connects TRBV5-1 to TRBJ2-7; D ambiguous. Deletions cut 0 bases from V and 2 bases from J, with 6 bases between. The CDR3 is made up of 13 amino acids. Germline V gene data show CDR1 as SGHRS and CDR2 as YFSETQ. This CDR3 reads CASSLGSTYEQYF. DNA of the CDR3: TGCGCCAGCAGCTTGGGCTCTACCTACGAGCAGTACTTC.

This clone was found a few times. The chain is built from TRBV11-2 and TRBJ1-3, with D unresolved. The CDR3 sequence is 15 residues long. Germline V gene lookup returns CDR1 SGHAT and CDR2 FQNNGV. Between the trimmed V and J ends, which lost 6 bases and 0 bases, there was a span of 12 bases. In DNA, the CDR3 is TGTGCCAGCAGTCCTGGGCCTATCTCTGGAAACACCATATATTTT. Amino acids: CASSPGPISGNTIYF.